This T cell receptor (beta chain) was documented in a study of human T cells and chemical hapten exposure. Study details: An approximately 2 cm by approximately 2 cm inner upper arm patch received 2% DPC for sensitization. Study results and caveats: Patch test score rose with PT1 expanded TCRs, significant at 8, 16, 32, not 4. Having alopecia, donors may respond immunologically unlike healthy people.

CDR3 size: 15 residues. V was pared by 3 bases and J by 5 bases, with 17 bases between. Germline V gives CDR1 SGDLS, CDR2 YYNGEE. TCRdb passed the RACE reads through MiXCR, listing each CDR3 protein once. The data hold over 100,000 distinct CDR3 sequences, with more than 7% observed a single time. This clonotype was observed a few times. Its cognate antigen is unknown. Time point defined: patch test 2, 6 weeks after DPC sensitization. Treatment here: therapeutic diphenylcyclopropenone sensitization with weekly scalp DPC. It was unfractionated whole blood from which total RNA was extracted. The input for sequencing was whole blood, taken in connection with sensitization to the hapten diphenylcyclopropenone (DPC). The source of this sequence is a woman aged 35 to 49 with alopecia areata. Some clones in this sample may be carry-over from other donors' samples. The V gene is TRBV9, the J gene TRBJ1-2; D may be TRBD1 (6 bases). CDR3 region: CASSDRDRFLYGYTF. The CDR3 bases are TGTGCCAGCAGCGACCGAGACAGGTTCCTTTATGGCTACACCTTC. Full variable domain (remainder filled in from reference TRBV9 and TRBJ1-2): DSGVTQTPKHLITATGQRVTLRCSPRSGDLSVYWYQQSLDQGLQFLIQYYNGEERAKGNILERFSAQQFPDLHSELNLSSLELGDSALYFCASSDRDRFLYGYTFGSGTRLTVV.